A single sample is the source of the 5 T cell receptor beta chains below, sequenced in a study of CD8+CD57+ T cells in acquired aplastic anemia. According to the study, genomic DNA was the template for TCR beta VDJ and CDR3 profiling. TCRdb called the reads again in MiXCR, with one record for every CDR3 protein. The sample yields some 200,000 distinct CDR3 sequences, 30% to 40% seen once. Sequences were obtained from sorted CD4+, CD8+, or CD8+CD57+ T cells (not recorded which) from PBMCs. The receptor source for this set is a human donor in good health, serving as a control.

This clonotype has a count of ten or more. The chain couples TRBV7-2 to TRBJ2-1, with 9 bases aligning to TRBD1. Germline V gene lookup returns CDR1 SGHTA and CDR2 FQGNSA. The trim removed 4 bases at V and 10 bases at J, leaving 5 bases unmatched. The CDR3 runs to 13 residues. The CDR3 DNA sequence: TGTGCCAGCAGCTCCGACAGGGGGTGGGAGCAGTTCTTC. It is translated as CASSSDRGWEQFF.

This sequence joins TRBV13 and TRBJ2-1; 8 nucleotides agree with TRBD2. The CDR3 length is 15 residues. Losses at the gene ends were 5 bases for V and 2 bases for J; bases not matched to a gene: 5. Germline CDR1 reads PRHDT; CDR2 reads FYEKMQ (reference sequence). The CDR3 nucleotides read TGTGCCAGCAGCCGTAGCGGGACGGCCTACAATGAGCAGTTCTTC. Residues: CASSRSGTAYNEQFF. Filled out from reference TRBV13 and TRBJ2-1, the complete variable domain reads AAGVIQSPRHLIKEKRETATLKCYPIPRHDTVYWYQQGPGQDPQFLISFYEKMQSDKGSIPDRFSAQQFSDYHSELNMSSLELGDSALYFCASSRSGTAYNEQFFGPGTRLTVL.

As to this clonotype: One junction end does not reproduce the germline sequence, and a read error may be involved. The chain is built from TRBV10-3 and TRBJ2-1, with a tentative D call TRBD2 (5 bases). Germline CDR1 reads ENHRY; CDR2 reads SYGVKD. There are 13 residues in the CDR3. Here the CDR3 reads CGISDVGDNEQFF. CDR3 DNA sequence: TGTGGCATCAGTGATGTGGGAGACAATGAGCAGTTCTTC.

This clonotype was seen a handful of times. CDR3 loop: CAWSPNNQPQHF. DNA of the CDR3: TGTGCCTGGAGTCCCAACAATCAGCCCCAGCATTTT. The gene calls are TRBV30 and TRBJ1-5; D call uncertain. In germline, CDR1 is GTSNPN, CDR2 SVGIG (reference sequence). Trimming removed 2 bases from V and 3 bases from J, with 5 bases in between. CDR3 length equals 12 residues.

A word on this clonotype: At one boundary the junction diverges from the germline segment, which might be a read error. The CDR3 DNA is TGTGCCAGCAGGTCAACAGGGGGCTCTGGAAACACCATATATTTT. As protein: CASRSTGGSGNTIYF. The chain uses TRBV10-2 and TRBJ1-3; TRBD1 aligns across 8 bases. Germline CDR1 reads WSHSY; CDR2 reads SAAADI. This CDR3 is 15 amino acids long.